The present T cell receptor beta chain was sequenced within a study of T-cell reconstitution after alpha-beta-depleted transplantation in children. In its sample, this clonotype was seen a few times. Using unique molecular identifiers, the investigators prepared the TCRbeta library. TCRdb itself ran the PCR reads through MiXCR, one entry per CDR3 protein. The sample holds hundreds of thousands of distinct CDR3 sequences, around 17% seen once. The sample consisted of PBMCs from the stem cell graft donor, taken from the stem cell graft. This receptor was identified in a human donor who donated a stem cell graft to a child with acute myeloid leukemia.

The CDR3 nucleotides are TGTGCCAGCAGTCCACAAGACAGCACAGATACGCAGTATTTT. This gives the protein CASSPQDSTDTQYF. This rearrangement joins TRBV12-3 or TRBV12-4 to TRBJ2-3; no reliable D call. The CDR3 loop spans 14 amino acids. Trimming took 5 bases from V and 0 from J, leaving 9 bases between them.